This T cell receptor beta chain was identified in a study of cytomegalovirus exposure and HLA in healthy donors. Study results and caveats: Productive rates of about 87% or about 30% were seen for most TCR beta V segments in an earlier analysis.

Of note for this clone: What it binds is unknown.

Everyone who donated was a healthy bone marrow donor. CDR1 and CDR2 from the germline V gene are SGHAT and FQNNGV. The germline V and J ends were trimmed by 3 bases and 5 bases, with 8 bases remaining between them. This CDR3 contains 13 residues. Use of 60 Vbeta and 13 Jbeta primers characterized the PCR. TCRdb's copy holds only in-frame clones and misses some; the assay was immunoSEQ multiplex PCR. The sample has 150,000 or so clones, 70% to 90% seen once. This chain connects TRBV11-2 to TRBJ2-1, with D possibly matching TRBD2 (6 bases). Sequencing was done on a sample of PBMCs. This receptor was identified in a man younger than 30 in good health and CMV-seropositive. CDR3 loop: CASSLGLNNEQFF. The DNA of the CDR3 is TGTGCCAGCAGCTTGGGACTTAACAATGAGCAGTTCTTC.